Listed below are T cell receptor beta chains from one sample, sequenced in a study of beta chain features in type 1 diabetes. The assay was immunoSEQ multiplex PCR, and TCRdb's table has in-frame clones only and misses some. The repertoire consists of 150,000 to 200,000 clones, with 63% occurring once and the leading ten covering around 0.08%. Input material: naive CD4+ T cells from blood. These receptors all come from a man aged 25 to 40 with type 1 diabetes. Both conserved end residues are part of each CDR3. A D gene is named only where the DNA matches it firmly. Where a row states a size, it is once, few, many or the class of an expanded clone; other rows omit it.

D gene	clone size	V gene	J gene	CDR3 protein	CDR3 DNA
.	.	TRBV7-9	TRBJ1-1	CASSSPREGFTEAFF	TGTGCCAGCAGCTCCCCGCGCGAGGGTTTCACTGAAGCTTTCTTT
.	.	TRBV6-5	TRBJ2-3	CASSYSSGDTQYF	TGTGCCAGCAGTTACTCTTCAGGGGATACGCAGTATTTT
TRBD2	.	TRBV30	TRBJ2-3	CAWNAGDTDTQYF	TGTGCCTGGAACGCGGGGGACACAGATACGCAGTATTTT
.	.	TRBV30	TRBJ1-4	CAWSVSSWGIFEKLFF	TGTGCCTGGAGTGTATCTTCGTGGGGCATTTTTGAAAAACTGTTTTTT
.	.	TRBV23-1	TRBJ1-2	CASSQPYTGADIDGYTF	TGCGCCAGCAGTCAACCTTATACCGGGGCAGATATAGATGGCTACACCTTC
.	few	TRBV7-9	TRBJ2-1	CASSLAGSNEQFF	TGTGCCAGCAGCTTAGCGGGCAGCAATGAGCAGTTCTTC
.	.	TRBV27	TRBJ2-6	CASSLEGTGANVLTF	TGTGCCAGCAGTTTAGAGGGAACCGGGGCCAACGTCCTGACTTTC
TRBD1	.	TRBV6-6	TRBJ1-6	CASEQTGEGNSPLHF	TGTGCCAGCGAGCAGACAGGGGAGGGGAATTCACCCCTCCACTTT
TRBD1	.	TRBV29-1	TRBJ1-1	CSVQGVGNTEAFF	TGCAGCGTTCAGGGGGTTGGGAACACTGAAGCTTTCTTT
.	.	TRBV7-2	TRBJ2-1	CASSSRRVSYNEQFF	TGTGCCAGCAGCTCCCGGAGGGTATCCTACAATGAGCAGTTCTTC
.	.	TRBV5-1	TRBJ1-5	CASSPESNQPQHF	TGCGCCAGCAGCCCGGAGAGCAATCAGCCCCAGCATTTT
TRBD2	.	TRBV9	TRBJ2-1	CASSVALALNSGANYNEQFF	TGTGCCAGCAGCGTAGCTCTTGCACTCAATAGCGGGGCGAACTACAATGAGCAGTTCTTC
.	.	TRBV25-1	TRBJ1-6	CASSPNQSVNSPLHF	TGTGCCAGCAGTCCAAACCAGTCGGTAAATTCACCCCTCCACTTT
.	.	TRBV4-3	TRBJ2-4	CASSQDRQQSGDIQYF	TGCGCCAGCAGCCAAGATAGGCAACAGAGCGGAGACATTCAGTACTTC